Shown below are 28 T cell receptor beta chains from a single sample sequenced in a study of tumor and adjacent non-tumor tissue in lung cancer. The library came from three nested PCR rounds adapted from ARM-PCR protocols. TCRdb ran MiXCR on the multiplex PCR reads and lists one entry per CDR3 protein. The top ten hold 20% of the sample, which has 68,000 or so distinct CDR3 sequences, around 60% seen once. No cell sorting was done before RNA was extracted from the tissue. The specimen sequenced was lung tumor tissue. These receptors all stem from a man in his fifties or sixties with non-small cell lung cancer.

This clonotype has only one observation. The gene calls are TRBV11-2 and TRBJ1-5; 10 bases agree with TRBD1. The CDR3 loop spans 15 amino acids. CDR1 and CDR2 from the germline V gene are SGHAT and FQNNGV. V was pared by 10 bases and J by 6 bases, with 12 bases of the junction left unmatched. The CDR3 sequence: CANSLEDRGGQPQHF. The CDR3 DNA reads as TGTGCCAATAGCTTAGAGGACAGGGGGGGTCAGCCCCAGCATTTT.

With regard to this clonotype: No conserved phenylalanine or tryptophan is present at the end of the CDR3, so a read error is the likely explanation. The genes are TRBV4-1 and TRBJ2-1; D possibly corresponds to TRBD1 (5 bases). The length of the CDR3 is 16 residues. Germline V gives CDR1 MGHRA, CDR2 YSYEKL. The CDR3 region is CASSQDWGREYSEQFL. Here the CDR3 DNA reads TGCGCCAGCAGCCAAGACTGGGGCAGGGAATACAGTGAGCAGTTCCTC.

Points on this clonotype: A read error may produce the germline difference seen at one junction end. CDR3 sequence (DNA): TGTGCCAACAGCTGGGGAGAGGCCGCCGGGACCCAGTACTTC. Its translation: CANSWGEAAGTQYF. This chain uses TRBV11-2 with TRBJ2-5, with D possibly matching TRBD2 (5 bases). CDR3 length: 14 residues. Germline V gives CDR1 SGHAT, CDR2 FQNNGV. The variable domain in full, with the rest retrieved from reference TRBV11-2 and TRBJ2-5, is EAGVAQSPRYKIIEKRQSVAFWCNPISGHATLYWYQQILGQGPKLLIQFQNNGVVDDSQLPKDRFSAERLKGVDSTLKIQPAKLEDSAVYLCANSWGEAAGTQYFGPGTRLLVL.

V and J are TRBV11-2 and TRBJ2-1, with 9 bases fitting TRBD2. Germline CDR1 reads SGHAT; CDR2 reads FQNNGV. There are 16 residues in the CDR3. The V segment lost 5 bases and the J segment 3 bases; nucleotides outside the gene matches: 8. CDR3 nucleotide sequence: TGTGCCAGCAGCCAACGAAGCGGGAGGTTCTACAATGAGCAGTTCTTC. Protein sequence: CASSQRSGRFYNEQFF.

The chain employs TRBV6-6 and TRBJ1-6; unclear D gene. CDR1 and CDR2 from the germline V gene are MNHNY and SVGAGI (reference sequence). Trimming removed 2 bases from V and 14 bases from J, with 25 bases in between. CDR3 length: 17 amino acids. The CDR3 DNA follows: TGTGCCAGCAGTTACGATGTGACGAGCTCCTATAATCCATCCCTCCACTTT. It translates to CASSYDVTSSYNPSLHF.

At least ten counts were recorded for this clonotype. This chain uses TRBV6-6 with TRBJ1-5; D call uncertain. Germline V gives CDR1 MNHNY, CDR2 SVGAGI (reference sequence). The ends were cut back, 7 bases at V and 1 base at J, with 11 bases in the middle. The CDR3 loop spans 14 amino acids. For the CDR3, the DNA is TGTGCCAGCACCCAGAGCGACAGCAATCAGCCCCAGCATTTT. Translating gives CASTQSDSNQPQHF.

About this clonotype: The CDR3 ends on some other residue instead of the conserved phenylalanine or tryptophan, so this is likely a read error. The V gene is TRBV11-1, the J gene TRBJ2-5; no clear D gene. The V gene's germline CDR1 is SGHAT and CDR2 FQDESV (reference sequence). Trimming stripped 2 bases from V and 3 bases from J, with 4 bases between. The CDR3 has 12 amino acids. CDR3 sequence: CASSLTKETQYL. In DNA form, the CDR3 reads TGTGCCAGCAGCTTAACGAAAGAGACCCAGTACCTA.

With respect to this clonotype: This may be a read error: a much more frequent sequence differs by one nucleotide. This rearrangement joins TRBV6-2 or TRBV6-3 to TRBJ2-7, with no clear D. Per the germline V gene, CDR1 is MNHEY and CDR2 is SVGEGT. The CDR3 is 13 amino acids. As DNA, the CDR3 is TGTGTCAGCAGTTACGGCAGTTTTTACGAGCAGTACTTC. It codes for CVSSYGSFYEQYF.

Only a few counts were recorded for this clonotype. Since a much larger clone is just one base distant, this may be a read error. Without the conserved terminal phenylalanine or tryptophan, this CDR3 likely stems from a read error. The rearrangement uses TRBV29-1 and TRBJ1-2; D unclear. Germline V CDR1 and CDR2: SQVTM, ANQGSEA. The CDR3 covers 14 residues. Trimming pared 7 bases from V and 7 bases from J, leaving 22 bases between. The CDR3 here is CSARADLLWGGYTL. The CDR3 DNA is TGCAGCGCAAGGGCCGATCTCCTGTGGGGTGGCTACACCCTC.

As to this clonotype: At one boundary the junction diverges from the germline segment, which might be a read error. The rearrangement uses TRBV24-1 and TRBJ2-2, with D tentatively TRBD2 (5 bases). In germline, CDR1 is KGHDR, CDR2 SFDVKD. This CDR3 region has 15 residues. CDR3 nucleotides: TGTGCCACCAGTGACCCTAGAGTGAACACCGGGAAGCTGTTTTTT. This sequence encodes CATSDPRVNTGKLFF.

This clonotype was seen ten or more times. This rearrangement joins TRBV28 to TRBJ1-1; 9 nucleotides align to TRBD1. CDR3 length: 16 residues. The ends lost 5 bases at V and 4 bases at J; junction bases unmatched: 11. In germline, CDR1 is MDHEN, CDR2 SYDVKM. CDR3 region: CASSQADRGLATEAFF. As DNA, the CDR3 is TGTGCCAGCAGTCAAGCGGACAGGGGACTGGCCACTGAAGCTTTCTTT.

The table lists this clonotype with many counts. J is TRBJ1-2 and V is TRBV12-3 or TRBV12-4; 7 nucleotides line up with TRBD1. V lost 5 bases to trimming and J lost 2 bases; unmatched junction nucleotides: 11. The CDR3 contains 16 residues. CDR3 region: CASSKGSRGQNYGYTF. CDR3 nucleotide sequence: TGTGCCAGCAGTAAAGGCTCAAGGGGGCAGAACTATGGCTACACCTTC.

With regard to this clonotype: A clone one base away is much larger, so this may be a read error. The J gene is TRBJ2-5, the V gene TRBV20-1, with 9 bases matching TRBD2. CDR1 and CDR2 (germline): DFQATT, SNEGSKA (reference sequence). The CDR3 spans 14 residues. For the CDR3, the DNA is TGCAATGCACGACCTAGCGGGGTCCAAGAGACCCAGTACTTC. It specifies CNARPSGVQETQYF.

The rearrangement joins TRBV21-1 to TRBJ2-5; the tabulated D call, TRBD2, remains unverified against the DNA. TRBV21-1 corresponds to a pseudogene. The CDR3 length is 17 residues. The CDR3 region is CASSKLGLAGDGETQYF. In nucleotides, the CDR3 is TGTGCCAGCAGCAAACTGGGACTAGCGGGAGATGGGGAGACCCAGTACTTC.

On this clonotype: A junction boundary mismatches the germline segment, possibly from a read error. The rearrangement joins TRBV6-6 to TRBJ2-3; tentatively, D is TRBD1 (5 bases). The V gene's germline CDR1 is MNHNY and CDR2 SVGAGI (reference sequence). The CDR3 has 13 amino acids. The CDR3 reads CASNLTDTDTQYF. In nucleotides, the CDR3 is TGTGCCAGCAACTTGACAGACACAGATACGCAGTATTTC.

A word on this clonotype: This may stem from a read error, because a much larger clone lies one nucleotide away. The genes are TRBV6-6 and TRBJ1-5, with 8 positions matching TRBD1. The CDR3 loop spans 16 amino acids. Per germline, CDR1 MNHNY and CDR2 SVGAGI (reference sequence). The chain's CDR3 is CANSYAGTGFNQPQHF. The CDR3 DNA reads TGTGCCAACAGTTACGCGGGGACAGGCTTCAATCAGCCCCAGCATTTT.

This clonotype was found a few times. The chain is built from TRBV28 and TRBJ2-1, with a tentative D call TRBD2 (5 bases). The germline V gene encodes CDR1 MDHEN and CDR2 SYDVKM. With 4 bases removed from V and 7 bases from J, the gap between germline ends came to 17 bases. This CDR3 has 15 amino acids. The CDR3 nucleotides read TGTGCCAGCAGTTGGAGGATCTTGCTTAGAAATGAGCAGTTCTTC. Its translation: CASSWRILLRNEQFF.

As regards this clonotype: This may be a read error, as it is one base from a much larger clone. J is TRBJ2-2 and V is TRBV10-3, with TRBD1 matching over 7 bases. This CDR3 is built from 14 residues. The junction had 8 bases not matched to a gene; V was cut back by 6 bases and J by 7 bases. Per germline, CDR1 ENHRY and CDR2 SYGVKD. CDR3 in amino acids: CAIRIGGAGGELFF. For the CDR3, the DNA is TGTGCCATCAGGATAGGGGGCGCAGGCGGGGAGCTGTTTTTT.

As concerns this clonotype: This may come from a read error, since a much larger clone is one base off. The rearrangement links TRBV6-2 or TRBV6-3 to TRBJ1-5; D gene ambiguous. Germline loops: CDR1 MNHEY, CDR2 SVGEGT. The CDR3 totals 13 residues. V lost 7 bases and J lost 7, with 14 bases in between. The CDR3 nucleotides read TGTGCCAGCAACAAGCAAACGTGGCAGCCCCAGCATTTT. Amino acid sequence: CASNKQTWQPQHF.

In this sample, this clonotype turned up many times. The V call is TRBV6-1, the J call TRBJ2-5; D possibly matches TRBD1 or TRBD2 (5 bases each). The CDR3 has 16 residues. V was pared by 7 bases and J by 3 bases, with 21 bases between. CDR1 and CDR2 (germline): MNHNS, SASEGT. This CDR3 reads CASTRRKQAREETQYF. Written as DNA, the CDR3 is TGTGCCAGCACCCGGAGGAAACAGGCTAGAGAAGAGACCCAGTACTTC.

J is TRBJ2-1 and V is TRBV29-1, with TRBD2 as a possible D gene (5 bases). The germline CDR1 and CDR2 sequences are SQVTM and ANQGSEA. The V end was cut by 5 bases, the J end by 9 bases, with 17 bases between. The CDR3 is 13 amino acids. The CDR3 spells CSVITRDKIEQFF. In nucleotides, the CDR3 is TGCAGCGTTATAACTAGGGATAAAATTGAGCAGTTCTTC.

J is TRBJ2-4 and V is TRBV7-9; 15 nucleotides match TRBD2. Germline-derived CDR1 and CDR2 are SEHNR and FQNEAQ (reference sequence). The CDR3 is 17 residues long. J gave up 3 bases and V 4 bases, and 4 bases lay outside the gene matches. The CDR3 protein is CASSSGLAGGYKNIQYF. CDR3 coding DNA: TGTGCCAGCAGCTCGGGACTAGCGGGGGGTTACAAAAACATTCAGTACTTC. Using reference TRBV7-9 and TRBJ2-4 for the parts outside the CDR3, the full variable domain is DTGVSQNPRHKITKRGQNVTFRCDPISEHNRLYWYRQTLGQGPEFLTYFQNEAQLEKSRLLSDRFSAERPKGSFSTLEIQRTEQGDSAMYLCASSSGLAGGYKNIQYFGAGTRLSVL.

On this clonotype itself: A much larger clone lies a single base off, so this may be a read error. The gene calls are TRBV11-2 and TRBJ2-7; D is undetermined. The CDR3 extends over 15 amino acids. Trimming took 0 bases from V and 3 from J, leaving 12 bases between them. CDR1 is SGHAT, CDR2 FQNNGV, per germline. CDR3 nucleotides: TGTGCCAGCAGCTTAGATCAACTAAGAAACTACGAGCAGTACTTC. Translated: CASSLDQLRNYEQYF.

As for this clonotype: Being one base from a much bigger clone, this may be a read error. This chain joins TRBV28 and TRBJ1-1; D not resolved. This CDR3 has 13 residues. Trimming cost V 5 bases and J 1 base, with 8 bases left between them. Germline CDR1 MDHEN, CDR2 SYDVKM. This CDR3 reads CASSQNRNTEAFF. The CDR3 nucleotides are TGTGCCAGCAGTCAAAATAGGAACACTGAAGCTTTCTTT.

This clonotype was observed a few times. This clone may be a read error of a much larger clone one base away. V is TRBV20-1 and J is TRBJ1-5; D might be TRBD1 (5 bases). CDR1 and CDR2 from the germline V gene are DFQATT and SNEGSKA (reference sequence). CDR3 length: 14 amino acids. The CDR3 is CNAPGWGLNQPQHF. Here the CDR3 DNA reads TGCAATGCTCCAGGATGGGGCCTCAATCAGCCCCAGCATTTT.

Regarding this clonotype: One junction end does not reproduce the germline sequence, and a read error may be involved. This chain uses TRBV7-2 with TRBJ2-6; TRBD2 matches 8 bases. The CDR3 contains 18 residues. CDR1 is SGHTA and CDR2 is FQGNSA in the germline V gene. CDR3 in DNA: TGTGCCAGCAGCTCAGGGGTAGCGGGACCCTCCGGGGCCAGCGTCCTGACTTTC. Its protein is CASSSGVAGPSGASVLTF. The entire variable domain, with the rest obtained from reference TRBV7-2 and TRBJ2-6, is as follows: GAGVSQSPSNKVTEKGKDVELRCDPISGHTALYWYRQSLGQGLEFLIYFQGNSAPDKSGLPSDRFSAERTGGSVSTLTIQRTQQEDSAVYLCASSSGVAGPSGASVLTFGAGSRLTVL.

This clonotype occurred many times. The V and J genes are TRBV7-8 and TRBJ2-1; D uncertain. Trimming took off 5 bases at V and 0 bases at J, with 11 bases between the two ends. CDR1 is SGHVS and CDR2 is FQNEAQ in the germline V gene. This CDR3 comprises 15 residues. This chain's CDR3 is CASSPRISSYNEQFF. The CDR3 DNA is TGTGCCAGCAGCCCTCGGATCAGCTCCTACAATGAGCAGTTCTTC.

Details on this clonotype: The missing conserved phenylalanine or tryptophan at the end of this CDR3 makes a read error likely. The chain is built from TRBV29-1 and TRBJ2-2; 8 bases are shared with TRBD1. After removal of 8 bases from V and 7 bases from J, the junction contained 9 bases not matched to a gene. This CDR3 is 13 amino acids long. The germline V gene encodes CDR1 SQVTM and CDR2 ANQGSEA. This chain's CDR3 is CSICRGLNGELFS. In nucleotides, the CDR3 is TGCAGCATTTGCAGGGGGCTTAACGGGGAGCTGTTTTCT.